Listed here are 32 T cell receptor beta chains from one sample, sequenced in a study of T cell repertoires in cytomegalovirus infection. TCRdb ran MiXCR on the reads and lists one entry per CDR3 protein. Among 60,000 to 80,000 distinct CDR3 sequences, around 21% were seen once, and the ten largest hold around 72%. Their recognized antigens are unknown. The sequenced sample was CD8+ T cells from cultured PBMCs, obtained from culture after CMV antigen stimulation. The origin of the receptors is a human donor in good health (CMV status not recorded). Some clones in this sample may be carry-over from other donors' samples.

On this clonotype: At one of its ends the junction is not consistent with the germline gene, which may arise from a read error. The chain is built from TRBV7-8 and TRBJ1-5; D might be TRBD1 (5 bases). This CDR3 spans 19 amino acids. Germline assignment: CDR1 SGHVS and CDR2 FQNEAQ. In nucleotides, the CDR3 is TGTGCCAGCAGCCTAGCTAGGGGTTCAGTAGATAGGAGTGATCAGCCCCAGCATTTT. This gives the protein CASSLARGSVDRSDQPQHF.

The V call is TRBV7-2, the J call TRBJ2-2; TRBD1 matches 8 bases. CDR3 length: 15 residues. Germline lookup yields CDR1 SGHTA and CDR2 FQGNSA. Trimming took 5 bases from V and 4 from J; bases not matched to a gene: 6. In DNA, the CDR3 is TGTGCCAGCAGCCGGGACAGGCGTTTCACCGGGGAGCTGTTTTTT. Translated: CASSRDRRFTGELFF.

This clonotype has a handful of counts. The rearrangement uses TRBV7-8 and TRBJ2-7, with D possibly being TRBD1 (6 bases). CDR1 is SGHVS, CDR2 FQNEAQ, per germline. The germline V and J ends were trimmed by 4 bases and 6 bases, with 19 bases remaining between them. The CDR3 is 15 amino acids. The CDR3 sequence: CASSSFGGSSSEQYF. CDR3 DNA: TGTGCCAGCAGCTCCTTTGGGGGCAGTTCGTCCGAGCAGTACTTC.

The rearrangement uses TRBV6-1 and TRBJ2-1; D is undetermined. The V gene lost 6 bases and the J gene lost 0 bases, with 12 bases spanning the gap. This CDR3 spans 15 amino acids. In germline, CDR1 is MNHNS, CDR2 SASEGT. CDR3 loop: CASSADQSSYNEQFF. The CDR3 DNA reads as TGTGCCAGCAGCGCGGACCAGAGCTCCTACAATGAGCAGTTCTTC.

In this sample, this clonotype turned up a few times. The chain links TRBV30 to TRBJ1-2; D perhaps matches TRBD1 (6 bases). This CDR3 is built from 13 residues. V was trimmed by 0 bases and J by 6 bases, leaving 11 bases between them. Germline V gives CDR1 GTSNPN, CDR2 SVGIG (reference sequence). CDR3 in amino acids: CAWSVRGTDGYTF. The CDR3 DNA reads TGTGCCTGGAGTGTAAGGGGGACGGATGGCTACACCTTC.

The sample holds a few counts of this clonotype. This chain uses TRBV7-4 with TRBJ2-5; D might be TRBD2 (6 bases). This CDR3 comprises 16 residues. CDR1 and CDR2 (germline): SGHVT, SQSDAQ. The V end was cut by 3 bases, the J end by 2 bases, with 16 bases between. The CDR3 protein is CASSFPNIAEQETQYF. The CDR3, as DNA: TGTGCCAGCAGCTTTCCAAATATAGCGGAACAAGAGACCCAGTACTTC.

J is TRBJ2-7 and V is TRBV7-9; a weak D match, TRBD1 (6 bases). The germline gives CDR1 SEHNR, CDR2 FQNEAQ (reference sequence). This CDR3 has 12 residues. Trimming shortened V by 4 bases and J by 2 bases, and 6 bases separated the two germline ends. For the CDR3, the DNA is TGTGCCAGCAGCTACAGGGCCTACGAGCAGTACTTC. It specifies CASSYRAYEQYF.

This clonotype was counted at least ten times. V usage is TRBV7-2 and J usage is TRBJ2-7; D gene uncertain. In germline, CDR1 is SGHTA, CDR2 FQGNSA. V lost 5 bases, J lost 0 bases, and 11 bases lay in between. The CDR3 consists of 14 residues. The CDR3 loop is CASSPRSSSYEQYF. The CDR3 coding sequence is TGTGCCAGCAGCCCCAGGTCCAGCTCCTACGAGCAGTACTTC.

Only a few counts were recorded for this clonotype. This CDR3 reads CASSLALGALSTEAFF. The CDR3 DNA follows: TGTGCCAGCAGCTTAGCGCTCGGGGCGCTTAGCACTGAAGCTTTCTTT. The gene calls are TRBV7-2 and TRBJ1-1, with D perhaps matching TRBD1 (5 bases). This CDR3 contains 16 residues. Trimming removed 0 bases at V and 4 bases at J, with 15 bases between. Germline-derived CDR1 and CDR2 are SGHTA and FQGNSA.

DNA of the CDR3: TGTGCCAGCAGCCCGGGACAGCTCTATGGCTACACCTTC. Its protein is CASSPGQLYGYTF. The V gene is TRBV27, the J gene TRBJ1-2, with TRBD1 identical over 7 bases. Germline lookup yields CDR1 MNHEY and CDR2 SMNVEV (reference sequence). V shed 6 bases and J 4 bases; nucleotides not matched to a gene: 5. The CDR3 contains 13 residues.

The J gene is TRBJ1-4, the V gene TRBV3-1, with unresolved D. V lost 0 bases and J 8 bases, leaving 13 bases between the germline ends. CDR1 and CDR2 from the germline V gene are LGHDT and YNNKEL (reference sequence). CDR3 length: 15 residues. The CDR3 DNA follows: TGTGCCAGCAGCCAAGATCCGGGGAGTCGAGAAAAACTGTTTTTT. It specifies CASSQDPGSREKLFF.

The CDR3 region is CAIPTGATEAFF. CDR3 DNA sequence: TGTGCCATCCCCACAGGGGCCACTGAAGCTTTCTTT. This chain uses TRBV2 with TRBJ1-1, with 7 bases fitting TRBD1. CDR1 SNHLY and CDR2 FYNNEI come from the germline V gene. The CDR3 consists of 12 residues. The junction had 6 bases not matched to a gene; V was cut back by 10 bases and J by 4 bases.

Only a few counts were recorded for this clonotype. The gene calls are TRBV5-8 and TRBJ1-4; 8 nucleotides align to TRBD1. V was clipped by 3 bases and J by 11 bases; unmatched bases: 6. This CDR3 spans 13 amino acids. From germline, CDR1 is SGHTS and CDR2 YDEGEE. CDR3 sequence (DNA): TGTGCCAGCAGCTCCAGGGGGCCGGGGAAACTGTTTTTT. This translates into CASSSRGPGKLFF.

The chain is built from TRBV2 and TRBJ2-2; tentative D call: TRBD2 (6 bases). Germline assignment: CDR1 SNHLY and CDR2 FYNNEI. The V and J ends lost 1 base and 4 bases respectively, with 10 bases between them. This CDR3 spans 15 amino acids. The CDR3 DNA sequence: TGTGCCAGCAGTGAAGGGGGGGTAGGCACCGGGGAGCTGTTTTTT. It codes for CASSEGGVGTGELFF.

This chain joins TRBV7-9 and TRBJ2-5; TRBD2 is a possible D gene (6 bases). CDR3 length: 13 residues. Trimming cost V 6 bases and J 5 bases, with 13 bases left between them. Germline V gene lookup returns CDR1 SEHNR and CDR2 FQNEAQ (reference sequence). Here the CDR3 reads CASRRGMQETQYF. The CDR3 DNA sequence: TGTGCCAGCAGACGGGGGATGCAGGAGACCCAGTACTTC.

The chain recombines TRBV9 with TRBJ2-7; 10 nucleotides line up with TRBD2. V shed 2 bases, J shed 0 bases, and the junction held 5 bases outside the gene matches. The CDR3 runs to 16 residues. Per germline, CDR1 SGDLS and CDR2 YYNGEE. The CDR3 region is CASSVSSGGSSYEQYF. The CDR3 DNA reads TGTGCCAGCAGCGTGAGTAGCGGGGGGAGCTCCTACGAGCAGTACTTC.

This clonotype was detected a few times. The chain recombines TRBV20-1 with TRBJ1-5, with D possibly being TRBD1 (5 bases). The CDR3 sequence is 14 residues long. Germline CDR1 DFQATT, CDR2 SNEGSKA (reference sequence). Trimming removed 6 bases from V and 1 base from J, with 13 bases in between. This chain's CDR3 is CSAPDRGSNQPQHF. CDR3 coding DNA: TGCAGTGCCCCGGACCGGGGGAGCAATCAGCCCCAGCATTTT.

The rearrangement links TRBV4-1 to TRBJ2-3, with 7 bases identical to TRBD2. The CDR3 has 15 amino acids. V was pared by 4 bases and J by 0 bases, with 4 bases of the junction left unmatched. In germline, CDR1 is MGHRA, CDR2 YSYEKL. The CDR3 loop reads CASSLPSGSTDTQYF. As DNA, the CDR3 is TGCGCCAGCAGCCTACCTAGCGGAAGCACAGATACGCAGTATTTT.

The CDR3 region has the DNA TGCGCCAGCAGCCAAGTATCAGCCAGTAACACTGAAGCTTTCTTT. Its translation: CASSQVSASNTEAFF. The rearrangement joins TRBV4-1 to TRBJ1-1; D uncertain. The CDR3 length is 15 residues. Germline V gene data show CDR1 as MGHRA and CDR2 as YSYEKL. Between the trimmed V and J ends, which lost 1 base and 2 bases, there was a span of 11 bases.

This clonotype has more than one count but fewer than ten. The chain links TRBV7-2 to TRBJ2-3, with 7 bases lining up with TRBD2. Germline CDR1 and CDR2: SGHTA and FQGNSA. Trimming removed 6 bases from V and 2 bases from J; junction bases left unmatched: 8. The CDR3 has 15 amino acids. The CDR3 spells CASSPQRGYTDTQYF. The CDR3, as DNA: TGTGCCAGCAGTCCCCAGCGGGGATACACAGATACGCAGTATTTT.

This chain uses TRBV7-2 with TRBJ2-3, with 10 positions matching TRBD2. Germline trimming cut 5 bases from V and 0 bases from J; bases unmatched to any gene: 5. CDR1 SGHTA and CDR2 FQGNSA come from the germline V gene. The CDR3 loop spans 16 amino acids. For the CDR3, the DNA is TGTGCCAGCAGCGCACGAGCGGGGGGGAGCACAGATACGCAGTATTTT. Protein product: CASSARAGGSTDTQYF.

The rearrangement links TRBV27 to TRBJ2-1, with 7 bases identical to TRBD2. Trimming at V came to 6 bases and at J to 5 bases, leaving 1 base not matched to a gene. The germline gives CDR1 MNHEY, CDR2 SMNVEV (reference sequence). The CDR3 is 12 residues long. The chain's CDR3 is CASRAGNNEQFF. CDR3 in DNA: TGTGCCAGCAGAGCGGGGAACAATGAGCAGTTCTTC.

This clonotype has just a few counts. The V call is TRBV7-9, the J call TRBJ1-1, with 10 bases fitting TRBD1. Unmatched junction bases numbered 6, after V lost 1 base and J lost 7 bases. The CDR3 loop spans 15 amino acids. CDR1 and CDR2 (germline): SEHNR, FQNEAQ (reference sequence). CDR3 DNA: TGTGCCAGCAGCTTAGGGACAGGGGGGTTAAGTGAAGCTTTCTTT. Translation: CASSLGTGGLSEAFF.

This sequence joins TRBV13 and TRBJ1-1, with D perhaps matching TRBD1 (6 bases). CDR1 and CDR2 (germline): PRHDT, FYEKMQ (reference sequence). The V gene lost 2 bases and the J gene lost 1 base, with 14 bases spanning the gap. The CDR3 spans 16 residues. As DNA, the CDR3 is TGTGCCAGCAGCTTACAGGGGTCCTATTCGAACACTGAAGCTTTCTTT. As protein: CASSLQGSYSNTEAFF.

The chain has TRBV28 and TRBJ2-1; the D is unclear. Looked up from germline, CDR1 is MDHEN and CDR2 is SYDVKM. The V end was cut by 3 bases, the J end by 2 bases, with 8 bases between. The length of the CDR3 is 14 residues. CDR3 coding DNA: TGTGCCAGCAGTTTCGCCACGACCTACAATGAGCAGTTCTTC. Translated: CASSFATTYNEQFF.

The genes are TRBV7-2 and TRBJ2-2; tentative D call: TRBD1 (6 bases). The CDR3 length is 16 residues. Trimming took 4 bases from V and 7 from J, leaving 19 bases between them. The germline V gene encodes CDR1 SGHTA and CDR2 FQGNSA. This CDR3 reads CASSSQGRPRGGELFF. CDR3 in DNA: TGTGCCAGCAGCTCACAGGGTCGGCCTCGGGGCGGGGAGCTGTTTTTT.

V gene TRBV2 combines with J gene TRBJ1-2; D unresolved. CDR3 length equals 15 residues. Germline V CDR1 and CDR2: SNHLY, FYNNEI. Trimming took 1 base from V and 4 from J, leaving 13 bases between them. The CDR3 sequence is CASSEGRVVRYGYTF. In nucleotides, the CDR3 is TGTGCCAGCAGTGAAGGACGGGTAGTACGCTATGGCTACACCTTC.

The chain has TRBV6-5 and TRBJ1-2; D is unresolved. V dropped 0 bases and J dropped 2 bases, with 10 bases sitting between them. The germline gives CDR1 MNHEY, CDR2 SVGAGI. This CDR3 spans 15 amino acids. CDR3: CASSYSRNLNYGYTF. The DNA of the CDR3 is TGTGCCAGCAGTTACTCCCGGAACCTCAACTATGGCTACACCTTC.

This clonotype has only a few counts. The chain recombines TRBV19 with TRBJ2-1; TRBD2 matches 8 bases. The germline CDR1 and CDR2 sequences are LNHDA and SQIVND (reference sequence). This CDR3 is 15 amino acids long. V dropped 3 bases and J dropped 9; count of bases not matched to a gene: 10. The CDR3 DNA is TGTGCCAGTAGTATTTACCCCGGGGGGGCGATTGAGCAGTTCTTC. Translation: CASSIYPGGAIEQFF.

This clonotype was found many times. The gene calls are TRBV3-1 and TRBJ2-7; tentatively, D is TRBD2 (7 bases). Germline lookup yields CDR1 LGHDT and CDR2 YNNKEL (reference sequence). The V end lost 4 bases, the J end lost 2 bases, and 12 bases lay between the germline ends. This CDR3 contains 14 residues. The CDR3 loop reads CASSLGGPTYEQYF. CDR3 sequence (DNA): TGTGCCAGCAGCCTCGGGGGGCCTACCTACGAGCAGTACTTC.

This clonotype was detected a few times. CDR3 nucleotides: TGTGCCAGCAGCTTGGTCTCGAGCTCCACACACACAGATACGCAGTATTTT. Protein product: CASSLVSSSTHTDTQYF. The chain combines TRBV7-8 with TRBJ2-3, with unresolved D. Germline V lookup: CDR1 SGHVS, CDR2 FQNEAQ. The ends were cut back, 3 bases at V and 2 bases at J, with 18 bases in the middle. This CDR3 contains 17 residues.

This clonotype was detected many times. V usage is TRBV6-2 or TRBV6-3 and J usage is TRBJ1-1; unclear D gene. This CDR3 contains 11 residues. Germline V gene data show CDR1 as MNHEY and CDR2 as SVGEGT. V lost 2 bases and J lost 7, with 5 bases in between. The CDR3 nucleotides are TGTGCCAGCAGTTACCCCGATGAAGCTTTCTTT. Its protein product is CASSYPDEAFF.